Below, 23 T cell receptor beta chains from the same sample are listed, as sequenced in a study of T-cell reconstitution after alpha-beta-depleted transplantation in children. It was with unique molecular identifiers that the TCRbeta library was prepared. Each CDR3 protein is one row after TCRdb ran MiXCR on the PCR reads. This table holds about 1,000,000 distinct CDR3 sequences, 25% to 30% found once. The sample was PBMCs, mostly from graft donor cells, taken 360 days after TCRalphabeta/CD19-depleted stem cell transplant. The receptor source for this set is a boy under three years old who had a stem cell transplant for SCID, so the T cells may come from the graft donor.

CDR3 in amino acids: CASNLQGGRTDTQYF. As DNA, the CDR3 is TGTGCCAGCAATCTGCAAGGGGGCCGCACAGATACGCAGTATTTT. V and J are TRBV12-3 or TRBV12-4 and TRBJ2-3; 7 nucleotides align to TRBD1. Trimming at V came to 7 bases and at J to 1 base, leaving 8 bases not matched to a gene. CDR3 length: 15 residues.

This rearrangement joins TRBV12-3 or TRBV12-4 to TRBJ1-5, with D perhaps matching TRBD1 (5 bases). The CDR3 contains 17 residues. The germline V and J ends were trimmed by 2 bases and 0 bases, with 14 bases remaining between them. Here the CDR3 reads CASSLRLGPYSNQPQHF. CDR3 coding DNA: TGTGCCAGCAGTTTACGTCTGGGACCTTATAGCAATCAGCCCCAGCATTTT.

A few counts support this clonotype. The chain links TRBV12-3 or TRBV12-4 to TRBJ1-6; D is possibly TRBD1 (6 bases). Deletions cut 6 bases from V and 7 bases from J, with 13 bases between. This CDR3 comprises 14 residues. CDR3 in amino acids: CASRLQGRNSPLHF. The CDR3 coding sequence is TGTGCCAGCAGGTTACAGGGCAGGAATTCACCCCTCCACTTT.

A few counts support this clonotype. The chain combines TRBV5-1 with TRBJ2-7; 10 positions agree with TRBD1. The CDR3 extends over 16 amino acids. Per the germline V gene, CDR1 is SGHRS and CDR2 is YFSETQ. J was trimmed by 4 bases and V by 0 bases; bases with no gene match: 7. CDR3 loop: CASSLGQGAQMYEQYF. The DNA of the CDR3 is TGCGCCAGCAGCTTGGGACAGGGGGCCCAAATGTACGAGCAGTACTTC.

This clonotype showed up many times. The rearrangement joins TRBV6-1 to TRBJ2-7; unclear D gene. V lost 5 bases and J lost 6, with 8 bases in between. Germline CDR1 MNHNS, CDR2 SASEGT. This CDR3 spans 11 amino acids. The CDR3 bases are TGTGCCAGCAGTAAACACGGCGAGCAGTACTTC. Translating it yields CASSKHGEQYF.

This clonotype was detected ten times or more. J is TRBJ1-1 and V is TRBV29-1; the D gene is possibly TRBD1 (6 bases). Germline CDR1 SQVTM, CDR2 ANQGSEA. There are 12 residues in the CDR3. Trimming stripped 6 bases from V and 0 bases from J, with 8 bases between. This chain's CDR3 is CSVGQMNTEAFF. CDR3 bases: TGCAGCGTGGGACAAATGAACACTGAAGCTTTCTTT. The whole variable domain, filled in from reference TRBV29-1 and TRBJ1-1, reads SAVISQKPSRDICQRGTSLTIQCQVDSQVTMMFWYRQQPGQSLTLIATANQGSEATYESGFVIDKFPISRPNLTFSTLTVSNMSPEDSSIYLCSVGQMNTEAFFGQGTRLTVV.

There are a few counts of this clonotype. The chain links TRBV7-9 to TRBJ2-7, with unresolved D. V gave up 5 bases and J gave up 1 base, with 21 bases separating them. The CDR3 has 17 residues. Per germline, CDR1 SEHNR and CDR2 FQNEAQ (reference sequence). The CDR3 is CASSQKGGWVRSYEQYF. The DNA for the CDR3 is TGTGCCAGCAGCCAAAAGGGTGGGTGGGTACGATCCTACGAGCAGTACTTC.

This clonotype was counted a few times. The chain employs TRBV30 and TRBJ1-5; the match to TRBD1 covers 7 bases. The CDR3 is 13 amino acids. Germline CDR1 reads GTSNPN; CDR2 reads SVGIG (reference sequence). With 2 bases clipped from V and 4 bases from J, the junction kept 2 bases outside the gene matches. CDR3 bases: TGTGCCTGGAGTCGGGACAGTAATCAGCCCCAGCATTTT. Amino acid sequence: CAWSRDSNQPQHF.

This sequence joins TRBV4-1 and TRBJ2-7; D is unclear. This CDR3 contains 14 residues. V was cut by 0 bases and J by 1 base, with 7 bases left in between. The germline V gene encodes CDR1 MGHRA and CDR2 YSYEKL. CDR3: CASSQDIMSYEQYF. The CDR3 bases are TGCGCCAGCAGCCAAGATATCATGTCCTACGAGCAGTACTTC.

In its sample, this clonotype was seen a few times. This chain links TRBV7-2 with TRBJ1-2; TRBD1 matches 9 bases. Germline V gene lookup returns CDR1 SGHTA and CDR2 FQGNSA. The CDR3 runs 15 residues. The junction had 6 bases not matched to a gene; V was cut back by 3 bases and J by 4 bases. The CDR3 spells CASSFGGQGAYGYTF. The DNA of the CDR3 is TGTGCCAGCAGCTTCGGGGGACAGGGAGCCTATGGCTACACCTTC.

This clonotype appeared a few times. The chain uses TRBV10-3 and TRBJ1-1, with D possibly TRBD1 on 6 matching bases. CDR1 is ENHRY and CDR2 is SYGVKD in the germline V gene. There are 13 residues in the CDR3. V was shortened by 10 bases and J by 0 bases, with 12 bases between the two germline ends. The CDR3: CATGGGMNTEAFF. CDR3 nucleotides: TGTGCCACCGGGGGGGGCATGAACACTGAAGCTTTCTTT.

The chain joins TRBV24-1 to TRBJ2-1; D is uncertain. V was clipped by 4 bases and J by 5 bases, with 11 bases between them. The CDR3 covers 14 residues. Germline assignment: CDR1 KGHDR and CDR2 SFDVKD. The CDR3 DNA reads TGTGCCACCAGTGACCCCGGGCGGAACAATGAGCAGTTCTTC. Its translation is CATSDPGRNNEQFF.

CDR3: CASRFERGRSYNEQFF. CDR3 in DNA: TGTGCCAGCAGATTCGAGCGGGGACGCTCCTACAATGAGCAGTTCTTC. The chain carries TRBV12-3 or TRBV12-4 and TRBJ2-1; TRBD2 matches 7 bases. J gave up 0 bases and V 6 bases, and 8 bases lay outside the gene matches. This CDR3 spans 16 amino acids.

In this sample, this clonotype turned up a few times. The chain has TRBV7-3 and TRBJ2-3; TRBD2 matches 7 bases. Germline V lookup: CDR1 SGHTA, CDR2 FQGTGA. Trimming took 1 base from V and 2 from J; bases not matched to a gene: 3. This CDR3 is built from 15 residues. The chain's CDR3 is CASSLMGGSTDTQYF. DNA for the CDR3: TGTGCCAGCAGCTTAATGGGGGGGTCCACAGATACGCAGTATTTT.

V gene TRBV5-1 combines with J gene TRBJ1-1; D is uncertain. CDR1 and CDR2 (germline): SGHRS, YFSETQ. The CDR3 runs to 17 residues. The germline V and J ends were trimmed by 4 bases and 0 bases, with 19 bases remaining between them. In DNA form, the CDR3 reads TGCGCCAGCAGCCCCCAGGCTCTCCAAAAAATGAACACTGAAGCTTTCTTT. Translating it yields CASSPQALQKMNTEAFF.

In this sample, this clonotype turned up once. The chain carries TRBV12-3 or TRBV12-4 and TRBJ1-1; 7 nucleotides agree with TRBD1. The V and J ends lost 4 bases and 3 bases, in that order; junction bases with no gene match: 5. This CDR3 contains 14 residues. CDR3 sequence reads: CASSSSGQHTEAFF. In DNA, the CDR3 is TGTGCCAGCAGTTCCTCGGGACAGCACACTGAAGCTTTCTTT.

V and J are TRBV11-2 and TRBJ2-3; 9 bases agree with TRBD2. The CDR3 spans 18 residues. CDR1 and CDR2 from the germline V gene are SGHAT and FQNNGV. With 4 bases clipped from V and 7 bases from J, the junction kept 18 bases outside the gene matches. In DNA, the CDR3 is TGTGCCAGCAGCTCATCCTTGAGAGCGGGGGGCCCCAAGTATACGCAGTATTTT. It translates to CASSSSLRAGGPKYTQYF.

The chain is built from TRBV7-2 and TRBJ2-7, with TRBD2 matching over 14 bases. CDR3 size: 17 residues. Germline CDR1 is SGHTA and CDR2 is FQGNSA. V shed 5 bases and J 1 base; nucleotides not matched to a gene: 7. The CDR3 DNA sequence: TGTGCCAGCAGCCGGTCGGGACTAGCGGGAGAGTCCTACGAGCAGTACTTC. It encodes CASSRSGLAGESYEQYF.

This chain links TRBV6-5 with TRBJ2-7, with 8 bases matching TRBD1. CDR1 is MNHEY, CDR2 SVGAGI, per germline. The trim removed 2 bases at V and 3 bases at J, leaving 6 bases unmatched. The CDR3 has 15 residues. The CDR3: CASSYHPGQGYEQYF. The CDR3 DNA is TGTGCCAGCAGTTACCACCCTGGACAGGGCTACGAGCAGTACTTC.

V gene TRBV30 combines with J gene TRBJ2-3, with no clear D. V dropped 0 bases and J dropped 5 bases, with 3 bases sitting between them. Germline-derived CDR1 and CDR2 are GTSNPN and SVGIG (reference sequence). This CDR3 comprises 11 residues. The CDR3 here is CAWSVLDTQYF. The CDR3 DNA is TGTGCCTGGAGTGTATTAGATACGCAGTATTTT.

This rearrangement joins TRBV24-1 to TRBJ2-1; 7 bases fit TRBD1. The CDR3 covers 20 residues. V trimming: 4 bases; J trimming: 5 bases; junction bases outside the gene matches: 22. CDR1 KGHDR and CDR2 SFDVKD come from the germline V gene. In DNA, the CDR3 is TGTGCCACCAGTGACCCACGGTGGACAGGCCTAACAACCCTTAACAATGAGCAGTTCTTC. As protein: CATSDPRWTGLTTLNNEQFF.

This clonotype was detected a few times. V and J are TRBV10-3 and TRBJ2-7; D possibly corresponds to TRBD1 (6 bases). This CDR3 contains 13 residues. V was cut by 6 bases and J by 7 bases, with 16 bases left in between. Germline V gene sequence: CDR1 ENHRY, CDR2 SYGVKD. CDR3 protein: CAISRTDLDEQYF. DNA for the CDR3: TGTGCCATCAGCCGGACAGATCTGGATGAGCAGTACTTC.

This sequence joins TRBV4-1 and TRBJ1-1; D is undetermined. The germline CDR1 and CDR2 sequences are MGHRA and YSYEKL. The CDR3 consists of 15 residues. Between the trimmed V and J ends, which lost 1 base and 5 bases, there was a span of 14 bases. The CDR3 nucleotides are TGCGCCAGCAGCCAAGTACGGGTTGGAGAAACTGAAGCTTTCTTT. This translates into CASSQVRVGETEAFF.